This paragraph reports one T cell receptor (beta chain). Its antigen is undetermined. The junction does not match germline at one end; this may be a read error. The data belong to a study of cytomegalovirus exposure and HLA in healthy donors. Regarding the study as a whole: Three CMV-associated chains proved CMV antigen-specific in vitro.

PCR employed 60 Vbeta and 13 Jbeta primers. The method was immunoSEQ multiplex PCR; TCRdb's version includes in-frame clones alone and lacks a portion of them. In the table there are around 150,000 clones, more than 70% of which are singletons. Germline values: CDR1 MGHRA, CDR2 YSYEKL. The CDR3 has 12 amino acids. The sequence was collected from a middle-aged man in good health and CMV-seronegative. The gene calls are TRBV4-1 and TRBJ2-7; D uncertain. Sequences were obtained from PBMCs. Here the CDR3 reads CASSHRDTQISF. The DNA for the CDR3 is TGCGCCAGTAGCCACCGAGATACCCAAATTAGCTTC.